Presented here are 5 T cell receptor beta chains from one specimen sequenced in a study of cytomegalovirus exposure and HLA in healthy donors. The method was immunoSEQ multiplex PCR; TCRdb's version includes in-frame clones alone and lacks a portion of them. The sample shows a few hundred thousand clones, 70% to 90% of them seen only once. The specimen was PBMCs. Every receptor here comes from a woman between 18 and 30 years old in good health and CMV-seronegative.

The chain carries TRBV5-6 and TRBJ2-7; 9 bases align to TRBD1. Trimming took 4 bases from V and 3 from J; bases not matched to a gene: 14. The CDR3 runs 17 residues. Germline loops: CDR1 SGHDT, CDR2 YYEEEE. The CDR3 DNA reads TGTGCCAGCAGCCCTCAAGGATGGACAGGGGAGCTCTACGAGCAGTACTTC. The encoded protein is CASSPQGWTGELYEQYF.

J is TRBJ1-1 and V is TRBV25-1; weak D call: TRBD1 (6 bases). Germline assignment: CDR1 MGHDK and CDR2 SYGVNS. The CDR3 spans 13 residues. The V end was cut by 2 bases, the J end by 7 bases, with 11 bases between. The CDR3 spells CASSEAGTYEAFF. CDR3 nucleotides: TGTGCCAGCAGTGAAGCCGGGACATATGAAGCTTTCTTT. The variable domain in full, completed from reference TRBV25-1 and TRBJ1-1, reads EADIYQTPRYLVIGTGKKITLECSQTMGHDKMYWYQQDPGMELHLIHYSYGVNSTEKGDLSSESTVSRIRTEHFPLTLESARPSHTSQYLCASSEAGTYEAFFGQGTRLTVV.

The V call is TRBV10-3, the J call TRBJ1-4, with TRBD1 matching over 8 bases. The CDR3 totals 18 residues. Losses at the gene ends were 3 bases for V and 4 bases for J; bases not matched to a gene: 13. Germline loops: CDR1 ENHRY, CDR2 SYGVKD. For the CDR3, the DNA is TGTGCCATCAGTGAATTCGGACAGGGAGGAAAGAGTAATGAAAAACTGTTTTTT. Its translation is CAISEFGQGGKSNEKLFF.

This clone turned up a few times. The rearrangement links TRBV27 to TRBJ2-7; 11 bases match TRBD2. V dropped 5 bases and J dropped 12; count of bases not matched to a gene: 18. Germline V gene lookup returns CDR1 MNHEY and CDR2 SMNVEV (reference sequence). The CDR3 covers 16 residues. CDR3 sequence (DNA): TGTGCCAGCAGTCCGCTATCGCCTAGCGGGGGGAAGACCCCGTACTTC. It specifies CASSPLSPSGGKTPYF.

In this sample, this clone turned up once. This chain joins TRBV9 and TRBJ2-7; TRBD2 matches at 11 bases. The CDR3 is 17 residues long. CDR1 is SGDLS and CDR2 is YYNGEE in the germline V gene. V gave up 3 bases and J gave up 5 bases; unmatched junction bases: 13. The CDR3 sequence: CASSATSGTFLTDEQYF. DNA of the CDR3: TGTGCCAGCAGCGCGACTAGCGGGACCTTTTTGACGGACGAGCAGTACTTC.